This T cell receptor (beta chain) appears in the sequencing data of a study of Ad26.COV2.S vaccination and SARS-CoV-2 variants. Study-level information: Ad26.COV2.S was injected intramuscularly once or twice, 56 days apart. General study findings and limits: Those who received vaccine or placebo ended up with similar non-spike TCR breadth.

This clone was counted a few times. Its antigen remains unidentified. Sequenced by immunoSEQ multiplex PCR; TCRdb stores in-frame clones only, minus some. Found here are roughly 400,000 clones, 90% of them singletons; the top ten hold about 4.5%. Treatment noted: around 19 received Ad26.COV2.S at low or high dose, single or two shots; 5 received placebo; per-sample allocation not given. Material that was analyzed had been drawn on day 63 after the first vaccine or placebo injection. Trimming took off 4 bases at V and 0 bases at J, with 14 bases between the two ends. CDR3 length: 16 residues. CDR1 is SGHRS and CDR2 is YFSETQ in the germline V gene.

The V call is TRBV5-1, the J call TRBJ2-1; the D gene is possibly TRBD1 (5 bases). This TCR came from a person aged 18-60 years who received the Ad26.COV2.S COVID-19 vaccine or a placebo. Specimen: peripheral blood, collected in a trial of Ad26.COV2.S vaccine versus placebo. CDR3 region: CASSGVRGSSYNEQFF. The CDR3 bases are TGCGCCAGCAGCGGGGTAAGGGGAAGCTCCTACAATGAGCAGTTCTTC.